The present entry profiles one T cell receptor beta chain with its context. This entry belongs to a study of blood T cell repertoires in COVID-19. Study at large: Sites across the United States, Italy and Spain contributed samples from acute and convalescent COVID-19.

The method was immunoSEQ multiplex PCR; TCRdb's version includes in-frame clones alone and lacks a portion of them. The table includes approximately 90,000 clones, about 83% detected once. Those enrolled in Seattle joined during active infection and were followed longitudinally afterward. The CDR3 extends over 15 amino acids. V lost 5 bases to trimming and J lost 5 bases, with 18 bases between them. Per the germline V gene, CDR1 is SGHNT and CDR2 is YENEEA. The chain uses TRBV11-3 and TRBJ1-1; D is possibly TRBD1 (6 bases). The material sequenced was peripheral blood. The TCR was taken from a man aged 65 to 79 with COVID-19, enrolled during active disease. In nucleotides, the CDR3 is TGTGCCAGCAGCGCACGGACCAGGGGTTATACTGAAGCTTTCTTT. Residues: CASSARTRGYTEAFF.